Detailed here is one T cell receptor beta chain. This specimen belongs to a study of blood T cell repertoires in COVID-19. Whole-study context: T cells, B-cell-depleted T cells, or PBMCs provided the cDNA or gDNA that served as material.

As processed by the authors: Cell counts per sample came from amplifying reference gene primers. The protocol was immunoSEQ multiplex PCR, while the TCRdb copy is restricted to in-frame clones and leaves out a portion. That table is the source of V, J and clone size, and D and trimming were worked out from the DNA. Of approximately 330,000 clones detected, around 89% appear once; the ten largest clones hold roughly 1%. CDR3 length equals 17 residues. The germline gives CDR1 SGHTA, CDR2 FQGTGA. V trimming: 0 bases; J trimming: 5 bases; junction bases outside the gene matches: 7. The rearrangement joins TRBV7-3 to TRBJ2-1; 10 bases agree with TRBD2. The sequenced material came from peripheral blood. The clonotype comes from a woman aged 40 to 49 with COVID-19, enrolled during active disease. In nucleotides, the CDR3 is TGTGCCAGCAGCTTAACGATACTAGCGGGAAGGAACAATGAGCAGTTCTTC. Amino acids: CASSLTILAGRNNEQFF.